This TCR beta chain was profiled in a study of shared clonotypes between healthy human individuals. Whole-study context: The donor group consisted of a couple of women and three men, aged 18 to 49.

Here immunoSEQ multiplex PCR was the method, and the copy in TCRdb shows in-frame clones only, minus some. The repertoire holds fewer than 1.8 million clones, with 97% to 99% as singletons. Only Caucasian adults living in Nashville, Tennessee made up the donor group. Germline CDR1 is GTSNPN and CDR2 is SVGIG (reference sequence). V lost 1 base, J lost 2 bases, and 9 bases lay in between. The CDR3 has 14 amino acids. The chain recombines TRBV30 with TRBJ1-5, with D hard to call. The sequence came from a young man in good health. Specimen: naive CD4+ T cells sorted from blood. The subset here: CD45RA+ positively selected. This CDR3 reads CAWSAGVGNQPQHF. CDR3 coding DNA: TGTGCCTGGAGTGCTGGGGTGGGCAATCAGCCCCAGCATTTT. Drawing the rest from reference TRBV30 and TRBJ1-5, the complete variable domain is SQTIHQWPATLVQPVGSPLSLECTVEGTSNPNLYWYRQAAGRGLQLLFYSVGIGQISSEVPQNLSASRPQDRQFILSSKKLLLSDSGFYLCAWSAGVGNQPQHFGDGTRLSIL.